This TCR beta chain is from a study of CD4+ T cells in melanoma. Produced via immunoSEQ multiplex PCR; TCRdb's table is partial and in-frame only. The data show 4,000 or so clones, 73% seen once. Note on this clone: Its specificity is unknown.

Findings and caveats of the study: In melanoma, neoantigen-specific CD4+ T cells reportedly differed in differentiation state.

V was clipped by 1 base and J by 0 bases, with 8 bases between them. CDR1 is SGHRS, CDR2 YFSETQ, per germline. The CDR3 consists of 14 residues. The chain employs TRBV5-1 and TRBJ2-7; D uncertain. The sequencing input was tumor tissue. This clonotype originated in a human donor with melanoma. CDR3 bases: TGCGCCAGCAGCTTGAATCCCGGCTCCTACGAGCAGTACTTC. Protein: CASSLNPGSYEQYF.